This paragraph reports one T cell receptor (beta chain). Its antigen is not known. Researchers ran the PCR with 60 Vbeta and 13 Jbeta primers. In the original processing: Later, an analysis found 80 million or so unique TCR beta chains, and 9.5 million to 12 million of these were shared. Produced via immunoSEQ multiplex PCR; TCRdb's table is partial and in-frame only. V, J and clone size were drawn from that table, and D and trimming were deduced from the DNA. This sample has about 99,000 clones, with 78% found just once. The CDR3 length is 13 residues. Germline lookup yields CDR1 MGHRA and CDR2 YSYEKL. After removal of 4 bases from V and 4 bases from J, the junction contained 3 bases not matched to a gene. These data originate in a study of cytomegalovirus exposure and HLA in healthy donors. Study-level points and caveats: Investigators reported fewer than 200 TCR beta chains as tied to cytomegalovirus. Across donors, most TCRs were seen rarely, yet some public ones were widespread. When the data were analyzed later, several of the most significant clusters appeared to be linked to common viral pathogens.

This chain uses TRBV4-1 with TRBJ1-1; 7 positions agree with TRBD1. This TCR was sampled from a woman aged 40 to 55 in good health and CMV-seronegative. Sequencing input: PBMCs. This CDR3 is CASSLQGRTEAFF. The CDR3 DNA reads TGCGCCAGCAGCCTACAGGGGCGCACTGAAGCTTTCTTT.